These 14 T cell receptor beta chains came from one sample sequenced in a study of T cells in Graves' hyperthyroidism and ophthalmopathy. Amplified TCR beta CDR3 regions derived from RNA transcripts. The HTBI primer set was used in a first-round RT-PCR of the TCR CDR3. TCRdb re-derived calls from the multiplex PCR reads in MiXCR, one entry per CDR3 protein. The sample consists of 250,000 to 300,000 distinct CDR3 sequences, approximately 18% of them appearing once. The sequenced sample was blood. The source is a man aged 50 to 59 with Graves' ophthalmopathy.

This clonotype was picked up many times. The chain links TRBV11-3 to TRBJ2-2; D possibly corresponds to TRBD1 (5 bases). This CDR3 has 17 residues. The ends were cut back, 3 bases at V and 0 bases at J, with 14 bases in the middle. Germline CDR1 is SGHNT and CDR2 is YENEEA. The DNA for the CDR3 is TGTGCCAGCAGCTTTAGTTGGGCAGGGTCGAACACCGGGGAGCTGTTTTTT. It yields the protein CASSFSWAGSNTGELFF. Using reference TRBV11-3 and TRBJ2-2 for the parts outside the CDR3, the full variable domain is EAGVVQSPRYKIIEKKQPVAFWCNPISGHNTLYWYLQNLGQGPELLIRYENEEAVDDSQLPKDRFSAERLKGVDSTLKIQPAELGDSAVYLCASSFSWAGSNTGELFFGEGSRLTVL.

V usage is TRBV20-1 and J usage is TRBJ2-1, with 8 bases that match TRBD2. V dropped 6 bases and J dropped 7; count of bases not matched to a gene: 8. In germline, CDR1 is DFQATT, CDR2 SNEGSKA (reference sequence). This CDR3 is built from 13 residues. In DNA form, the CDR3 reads TGCAGTGCCCCGGGAGGGCCTATGAATGAGCAGTTCTTC. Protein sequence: CSAPGGPMNEQFF.

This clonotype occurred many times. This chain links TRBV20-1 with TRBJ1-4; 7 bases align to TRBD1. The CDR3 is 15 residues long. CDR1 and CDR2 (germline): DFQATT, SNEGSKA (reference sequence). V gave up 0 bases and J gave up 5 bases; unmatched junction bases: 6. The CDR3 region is CSARDSRTGNEKLFF. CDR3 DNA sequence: TGCAGTGCTAGAGATTCTCGGACAGGCAATGAAAAACTGTTTTTT.

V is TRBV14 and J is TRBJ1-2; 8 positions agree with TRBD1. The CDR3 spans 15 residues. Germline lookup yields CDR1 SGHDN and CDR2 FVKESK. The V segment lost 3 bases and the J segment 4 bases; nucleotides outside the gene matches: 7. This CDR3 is CASSQKRTGSYGYTF. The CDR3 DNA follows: TGTGCCAGCAGCCAGAAGCGGACAGGGAGCTATGGCTACACCTTC.

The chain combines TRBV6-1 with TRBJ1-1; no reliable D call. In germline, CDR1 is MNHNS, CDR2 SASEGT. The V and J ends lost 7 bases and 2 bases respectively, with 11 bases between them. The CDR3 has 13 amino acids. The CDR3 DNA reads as TGTGCCAGCACCCTAGGGAGTAACACTGAAGCTTTCTTT. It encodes CASTLGSNTEAFF.

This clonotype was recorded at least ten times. CDR3 bases: TGTGCCAGCAGCTCAGGACGGTTCACCTACGAGCAGTACTTC. This encodes CASSSGRFTYEQYF. V and J are TRBV7-8 and TRBJ2-7; unclear D gene. CDR1 SGHVS and CDR2 FQNEAQ come from the germline V gene. V was clipped by 4 bases and J by 2 bases, with 12 bases between them. The CDR3 covers 14 residues.

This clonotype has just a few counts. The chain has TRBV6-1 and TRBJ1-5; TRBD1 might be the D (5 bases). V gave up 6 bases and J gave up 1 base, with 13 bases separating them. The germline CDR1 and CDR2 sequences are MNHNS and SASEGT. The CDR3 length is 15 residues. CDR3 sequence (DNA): TGTGCCAGCAGCCCCGGGGGGGAAAGCAATCAGCCCCAGCATTTT. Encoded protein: CASSPGGESNQPQHF.

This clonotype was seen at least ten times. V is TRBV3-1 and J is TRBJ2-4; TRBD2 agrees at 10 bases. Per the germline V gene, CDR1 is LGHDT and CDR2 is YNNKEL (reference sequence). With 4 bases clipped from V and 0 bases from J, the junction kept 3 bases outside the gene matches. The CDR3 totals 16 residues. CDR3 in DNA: TGTGCCAGCAGCCCACGGACTAGCGGAGCCAAAAACATTCAGTACTTC. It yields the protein CASSPRTSGAKNIQYF.

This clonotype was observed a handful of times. CDR3 nucleotides: TGTGCCAGCAGTGACGGCAGGGGCGGTTGCAATCAGCCCCAGCATTTT. As protein: CASSDGRGGCNQPQHF. The V call is TRBV6-4, the J call TRBJ1-5, with a weak D call TRBD1 (6 bases). This CDR3 has 16 residues. V was shortened by 2 bases and J by 2 bases, with 13 bases between the two germline ends. Germline V gene data show CDR1 as MRHNA and CDR2 as SNTAGT.

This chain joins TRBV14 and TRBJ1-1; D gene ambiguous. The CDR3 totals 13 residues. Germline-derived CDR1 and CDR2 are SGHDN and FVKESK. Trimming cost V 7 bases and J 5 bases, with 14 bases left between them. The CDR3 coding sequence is TGTGCCAGCACTCTCTTTCCGGGGACTGAAGCTTTCTTT. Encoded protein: CASTLFPGTEAFF.

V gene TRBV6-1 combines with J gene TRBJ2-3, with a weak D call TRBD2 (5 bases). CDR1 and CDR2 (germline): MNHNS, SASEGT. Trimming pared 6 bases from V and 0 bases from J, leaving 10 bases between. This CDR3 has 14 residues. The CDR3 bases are TGTGCCAGCAGAATTAGCGCTAGCACAGATACGCAGTATTTT. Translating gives CASRISASTDTQYF.

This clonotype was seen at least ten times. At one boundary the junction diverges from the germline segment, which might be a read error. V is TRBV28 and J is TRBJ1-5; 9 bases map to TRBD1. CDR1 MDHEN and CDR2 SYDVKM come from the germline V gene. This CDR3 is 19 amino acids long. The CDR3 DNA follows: TGTGCCGGCAGCAGTGGTCTTCTGCCCGGGGACAGGGGCAATCAGCCCCAGCATTTT. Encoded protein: CAGSSGLLPGDRGNQPQHF.

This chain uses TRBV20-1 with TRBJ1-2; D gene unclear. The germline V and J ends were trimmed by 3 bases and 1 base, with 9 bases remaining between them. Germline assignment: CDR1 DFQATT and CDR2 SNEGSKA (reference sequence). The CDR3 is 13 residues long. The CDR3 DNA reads TGCAGTGCTAGGGGCAGACTTAACTATGGCTACACCTTC. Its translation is CSARGRLNYGYTF.

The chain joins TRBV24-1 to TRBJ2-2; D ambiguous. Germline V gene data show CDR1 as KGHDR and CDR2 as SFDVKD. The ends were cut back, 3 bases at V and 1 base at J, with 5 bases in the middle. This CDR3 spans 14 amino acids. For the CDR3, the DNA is TGTGCCACCAGTGATACCCGGAACACCGGGGAGCTGTTTTTT. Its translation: CATSDTRNTGELFF.